The present TCR beta chain was sequenced within a study of cytomegalovirus exposure and HLA in healthy donors. General study points: According to the study, around 160 TCR beta chains were cytomegalovirus-associated.

Germline values: CDR1 SNHLY, CDR2 FYNNEI. Trimming shortened V by 7 bases and J by 4 bases, and 7 bases separated the two germline ends. This CDR3 contains 11 residues. A note on this clone: As yet, its antigen is unknown.

Whereas donors were nominally healthy upon sampling, unrecorded immune exposures were probable. Vbeta (60) and Jbeta (13) primers were used in the PCR. Some clones are missing from TCRdb's copy, which holds only in-frame ones; the method was immunoSEQ multiplex PCR. The table lists 150,000 to 200,000 clones, 78% of them singletons. The rearrangement links TRBV2 to TRBJ2-5; D unclear. The source material was PBMCs. This TCR came from a woman between 45 and 65 years old in good health and CMV-seropositive. CDR3 sequence reads: CASNSGETQYF. The DNA for the CDR3 is TGTGCCAGCAATTCCGGAGAGACCCAGTACTTC.